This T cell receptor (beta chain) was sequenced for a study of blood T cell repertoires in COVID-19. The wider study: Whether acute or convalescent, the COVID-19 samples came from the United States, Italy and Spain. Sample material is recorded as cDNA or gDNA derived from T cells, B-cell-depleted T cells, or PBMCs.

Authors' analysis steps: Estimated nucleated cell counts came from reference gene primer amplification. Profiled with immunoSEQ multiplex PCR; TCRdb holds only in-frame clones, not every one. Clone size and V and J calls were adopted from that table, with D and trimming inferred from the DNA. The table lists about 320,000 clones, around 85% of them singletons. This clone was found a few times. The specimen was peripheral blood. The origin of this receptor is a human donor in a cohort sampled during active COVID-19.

In DNA, the CDR3 is TGTGCCAGCAGCTTAGGGGGAGCTGTCGACTATGGCTACACCTTC. Translation gives CASSLGGAVDYGYTF. The V gene is TRBV5-4, the J gene TRBJ1-2; D might be TRBD1 (6 bases). Germline V CDR1 and CDR2: SGHNT, YYREEE (reference sequence). Trimming took 2 bases from V and 3 from J, leaving 14 bases between them. The CDR3 is made up of 15 amino acids. Together with reference TRBV5-4 and TRBJ1-2, the CDR3 gives the full variable domain: ETGVTQSPTHLIKTRGQQVTLRCSSQSGHNTVSWYQQALGQGPQFIFQYYREEENGRGNFPPRFSGLQFPNYSSELNVNALELDDSALYLCASSLGGAVDYGYTFGSGTRLTVV.